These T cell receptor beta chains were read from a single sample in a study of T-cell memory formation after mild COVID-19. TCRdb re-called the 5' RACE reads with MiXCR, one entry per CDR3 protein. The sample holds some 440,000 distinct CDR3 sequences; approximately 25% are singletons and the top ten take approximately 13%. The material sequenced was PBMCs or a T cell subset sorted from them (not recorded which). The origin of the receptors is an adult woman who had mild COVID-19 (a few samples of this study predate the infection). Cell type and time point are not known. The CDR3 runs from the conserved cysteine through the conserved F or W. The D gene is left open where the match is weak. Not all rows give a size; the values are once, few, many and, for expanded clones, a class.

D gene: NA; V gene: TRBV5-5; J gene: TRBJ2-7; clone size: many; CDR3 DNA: TGTGCCAGCAGCTTGGGCTTACAGGGACCCGAGCAGTACTTC; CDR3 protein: CASSLGLQGPEQYF
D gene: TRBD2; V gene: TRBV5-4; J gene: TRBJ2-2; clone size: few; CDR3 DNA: TGTGCCAGCAGCTCGAGACTAGCGGGAGGGCCAGTGAACACCGGGGAGCTGTTTTTT; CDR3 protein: CASSSRLAGGPVNTGELFF
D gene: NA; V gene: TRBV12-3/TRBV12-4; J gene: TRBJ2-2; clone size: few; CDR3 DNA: TGTGCCAGCAGTTTAGCGGGAGTATCGAACACCGGGGAGCTGTTTTTT; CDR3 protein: CASSLAGVSNTGELFF
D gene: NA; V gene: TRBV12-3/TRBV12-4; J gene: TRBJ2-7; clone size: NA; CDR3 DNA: TGTGCCAGCAGCTCCCCCGGGGGTGAAAGTTGGTCCTACGAGCAGTACTTC; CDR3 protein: CASSSPGGESWSYEQYF
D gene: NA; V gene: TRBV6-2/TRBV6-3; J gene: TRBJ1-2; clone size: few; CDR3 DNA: TGTGCCAGCAGTTACTCGGTCCAGCCCGGGGCTAACTATGGCTACACCTTC; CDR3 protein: CASSYSVQPGANYGYTF
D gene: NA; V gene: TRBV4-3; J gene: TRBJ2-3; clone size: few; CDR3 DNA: TGCGCCAGCAGCCAAGATTTTGTTGGAGTCCCAGATACGCAGTATTTT; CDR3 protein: CASSQDFVGVPDTQYF
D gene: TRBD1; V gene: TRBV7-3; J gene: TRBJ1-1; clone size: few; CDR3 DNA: TGTGCCAGCAGCCCGCAGGGACAGGTTTTCACTGAAGCTTTCTTT; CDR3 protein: CASSPQGQVFTEAFF
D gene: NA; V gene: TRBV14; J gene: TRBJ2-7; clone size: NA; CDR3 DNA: TGTGCCAGCAGCCGTGGGTGGGTCAGATCCTACGAGCAGTACTTC; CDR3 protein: CASSRGWVRSYEQYF
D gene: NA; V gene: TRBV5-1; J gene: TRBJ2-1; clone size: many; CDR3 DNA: TGCGCCAGCAGCCCCTACTCTAGCTCCTACAATGAGCAGTTCTTC; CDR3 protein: CASSPYSSSYNEQFF
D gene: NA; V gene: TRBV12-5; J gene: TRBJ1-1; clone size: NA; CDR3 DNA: TGTGCTAGTGGCCCCCTCGGACTCCTGAACACTGAAGCTTTCTTT; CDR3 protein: CASGPLGLLNTEAFF
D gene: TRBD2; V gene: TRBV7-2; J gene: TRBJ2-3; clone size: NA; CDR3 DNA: TGTGCCAGCAGCCCCGGAGGGCTAGCGGGGGATACGCAGTATTTT; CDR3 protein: CASSPGGLAGDTQYF
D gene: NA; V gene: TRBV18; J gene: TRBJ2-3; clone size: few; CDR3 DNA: TGTGCCAGCTCACCAAGGAACAGCACAGATACGCAGTATTTT; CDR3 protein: CASSPRNSTDTQYF
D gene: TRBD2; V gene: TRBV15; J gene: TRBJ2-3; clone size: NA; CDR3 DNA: TGTGCCACCGGACTAGCGGGAGCGGGGAAAGATACGCAGTATTTT; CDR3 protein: CATGLAGAGKDTQYF
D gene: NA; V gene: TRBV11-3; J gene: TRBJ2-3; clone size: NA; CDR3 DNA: TGTGCCAGCAGCCTCCTGGGGTGGGGCACTAGCACAGATACGCAGTATTTT; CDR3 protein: CASSLLGWGTSTDTQYF
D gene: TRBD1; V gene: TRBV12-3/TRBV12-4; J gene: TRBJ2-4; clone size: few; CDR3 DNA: TGTGCCAGCAGTTTAGGCCTGACAGGGAAAAACATTCAGTACTTC; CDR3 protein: CASSLGLTGKNIQYF
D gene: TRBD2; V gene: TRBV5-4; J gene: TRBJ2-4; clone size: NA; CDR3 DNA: TGTGCTCCTGCACGTGGACTAGCGGGTCACATTCTAGCCAAAAACATTCAGTACTTC; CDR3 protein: CAPARGLAGHILAKNIQYF
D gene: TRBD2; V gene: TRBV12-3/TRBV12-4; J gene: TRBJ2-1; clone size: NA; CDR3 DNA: TGTGCCAGTACCGAACAACTAGCGGGAGCCAATGAGCAGTTCTTC; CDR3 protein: CASTEQLAGANEQFF
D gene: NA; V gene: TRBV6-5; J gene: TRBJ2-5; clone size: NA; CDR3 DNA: TGTGCCAGCAGCGGTGTGGGGCTTAGAGAGACCCAGTACTTC; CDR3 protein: CASSGVGLRETQYF
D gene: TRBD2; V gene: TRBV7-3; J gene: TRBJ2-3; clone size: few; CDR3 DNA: TGTGCCAGCAGCCCAGTGAGCGGGGCTGATACGCAGTATTTT; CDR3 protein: CASSPVSGADTQYF
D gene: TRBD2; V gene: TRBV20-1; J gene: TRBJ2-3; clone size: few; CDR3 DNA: TGCAGTGCCAGGGCTAGCGGGAGGGCTACAGATACGCAGTATTTT; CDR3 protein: CSARASGRATDTQYF
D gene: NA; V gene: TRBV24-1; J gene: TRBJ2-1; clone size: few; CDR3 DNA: TGTGCCACCAGTGAGCGCAATGAGCAGTTCTTC; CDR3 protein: CATSERNEQFF
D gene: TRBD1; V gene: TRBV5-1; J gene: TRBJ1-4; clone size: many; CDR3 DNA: TGCGCCAGCAGCGCGGGACAGGGCTTGTCTGAAAAACTGTTTTTT; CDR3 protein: CASSAGQGLSEKLFF
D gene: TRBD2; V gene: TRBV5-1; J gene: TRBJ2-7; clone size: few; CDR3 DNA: TGCGCCAGCAGCTTGGCTCTCCCCAGCGGGAGCATCTACGAGCAGTACTTC; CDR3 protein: CASSLALPSGSIYEQYF
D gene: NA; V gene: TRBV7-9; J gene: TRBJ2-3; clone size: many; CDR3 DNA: TGTGCCAGCAGCTTAGCCAGCACAGATACGCAGTATTTT; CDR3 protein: CASSLASTDTQYF
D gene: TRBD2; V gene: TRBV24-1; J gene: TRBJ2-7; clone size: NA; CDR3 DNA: TGTGCCACCAGTGACCAAGGACTAGCGGGAGTCTACGAGCAGTACTTC; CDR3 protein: CATSDQGLAGVYEQYF
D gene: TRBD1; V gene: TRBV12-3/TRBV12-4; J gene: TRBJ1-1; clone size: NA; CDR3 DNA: TGTGCCAGCAGTGTCTGGACAGGGATGTCTGAAGCTTTCTTT; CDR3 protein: CASSVWTGMSEAFF
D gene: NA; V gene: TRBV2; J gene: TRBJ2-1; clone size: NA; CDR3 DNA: TGTGCCAGCAGTGTTGAGGGGGAAGCGGGGACTGTTGAGCAGTTCTTC; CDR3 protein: CASSVEGEAGTVEQFF
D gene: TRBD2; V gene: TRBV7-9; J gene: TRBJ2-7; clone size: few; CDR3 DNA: TGTGCCAGCAGCTTAGCTGGCGGGGGGGATACCTACGAGCAGTACTTC; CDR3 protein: CASSLAGGGDTYEQYF
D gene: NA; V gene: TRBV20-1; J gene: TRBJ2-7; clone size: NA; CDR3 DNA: TGCAGTGCTAGTAGGGCAGGGCGAACCTACGAGCAGTACTTC; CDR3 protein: CSASRAGRTYEQYF
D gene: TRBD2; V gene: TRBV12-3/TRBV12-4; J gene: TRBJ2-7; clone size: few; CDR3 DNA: TGTGCCTCTAAACCGGGACTAGCGGGGCTGGGTTCCTACGAGCAGTACTTC; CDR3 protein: CASKPGLAGLGSYEQYF
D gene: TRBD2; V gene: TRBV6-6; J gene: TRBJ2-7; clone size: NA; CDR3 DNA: TGTGCCAGCAGTAAACTAGCGGGAGCCAGACTCGACGAGCAGTACTTC; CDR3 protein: CASSKLAGARLDEQYF
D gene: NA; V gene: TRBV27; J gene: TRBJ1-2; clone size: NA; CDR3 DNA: TGTGCCAGCAGTTTAGGTAGTGACCCCTATGGCTACACCTTC; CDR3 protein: CASSLGSDPYGYTF
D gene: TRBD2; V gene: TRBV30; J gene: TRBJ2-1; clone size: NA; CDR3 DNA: TGTGCCTGGAGTGGCAGAGCGGGGCCCTACAATGAGCAGTTCTTC; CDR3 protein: CAWSGRAGPYNEQFF
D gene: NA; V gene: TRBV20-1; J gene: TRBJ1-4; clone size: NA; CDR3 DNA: TGCAGTGCTGCGCCGGGACAAATTAATGAAAAACTGTTTTTT; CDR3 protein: CSAAPGQINEKLFF